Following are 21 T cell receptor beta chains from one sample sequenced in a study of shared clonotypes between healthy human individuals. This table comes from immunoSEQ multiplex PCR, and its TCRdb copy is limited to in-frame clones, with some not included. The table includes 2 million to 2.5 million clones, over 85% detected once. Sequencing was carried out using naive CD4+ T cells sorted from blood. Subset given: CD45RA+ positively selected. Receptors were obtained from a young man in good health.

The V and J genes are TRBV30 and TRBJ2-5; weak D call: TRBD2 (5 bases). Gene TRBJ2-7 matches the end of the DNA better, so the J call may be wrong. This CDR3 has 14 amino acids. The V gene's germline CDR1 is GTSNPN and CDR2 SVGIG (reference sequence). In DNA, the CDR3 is TGTGCCTGGAGCACGGGGTTAAGATCCTACGAGCAGTACTTC. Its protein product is CAWSTGLRSYEQYF.

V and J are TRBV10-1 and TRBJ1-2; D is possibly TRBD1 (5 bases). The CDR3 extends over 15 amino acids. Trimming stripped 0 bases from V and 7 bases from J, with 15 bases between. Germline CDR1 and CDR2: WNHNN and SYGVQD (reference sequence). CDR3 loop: CASSESPGLGSGYTF. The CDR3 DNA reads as TGCGCCAGCAGTGAGTCCCCGGGGCTTGGAAGTGGCTACACCTTC.

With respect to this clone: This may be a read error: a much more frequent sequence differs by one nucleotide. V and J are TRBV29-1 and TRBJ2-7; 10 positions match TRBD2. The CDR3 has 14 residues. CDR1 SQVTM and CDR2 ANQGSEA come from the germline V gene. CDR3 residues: CSVEELAGGDEQCF. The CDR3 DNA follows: TGCAGCGTTGAGGAGTTAGCGGGAGGCGACGAGCAGTGCTTC.

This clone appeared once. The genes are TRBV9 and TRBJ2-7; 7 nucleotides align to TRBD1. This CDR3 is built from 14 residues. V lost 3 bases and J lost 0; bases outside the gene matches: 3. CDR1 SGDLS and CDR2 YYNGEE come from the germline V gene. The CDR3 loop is CASSAGTDSYEQYF. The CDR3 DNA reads TGTGCCAGCAGCGCCGGGACAGACTCCTACGAGCAGTACTTC.

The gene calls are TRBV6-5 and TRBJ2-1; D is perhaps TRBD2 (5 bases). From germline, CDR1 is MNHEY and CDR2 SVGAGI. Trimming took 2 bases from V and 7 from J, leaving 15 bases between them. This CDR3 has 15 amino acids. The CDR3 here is CASSYLELAGNEQFF. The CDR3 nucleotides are TGTGCCAGCAGTTACCTAGAACTCGCGGGTAATGAGCAGTTCTTC.

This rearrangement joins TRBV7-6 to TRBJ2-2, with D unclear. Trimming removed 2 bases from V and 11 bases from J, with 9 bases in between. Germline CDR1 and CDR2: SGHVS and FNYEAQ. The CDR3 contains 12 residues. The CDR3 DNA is TGTGCCAGCAGCTTACGAGGCTTCGAGCTGTTTTTT. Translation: CASSLRGFELFF.

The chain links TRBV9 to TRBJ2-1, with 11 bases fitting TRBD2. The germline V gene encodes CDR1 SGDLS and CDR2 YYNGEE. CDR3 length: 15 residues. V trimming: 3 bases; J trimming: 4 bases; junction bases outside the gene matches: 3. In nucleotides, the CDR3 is TGTGCCAGCAGCGCTTCTAGCGGGGGGTACAATGAGCAGTTCTTC. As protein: CASSASSGGYNEQFF.

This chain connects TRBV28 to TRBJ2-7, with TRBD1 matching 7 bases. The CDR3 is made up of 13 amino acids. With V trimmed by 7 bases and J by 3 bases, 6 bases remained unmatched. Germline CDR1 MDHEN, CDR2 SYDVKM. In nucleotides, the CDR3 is TGTGCCAGCATAGAACAGGGGTACTACGAGCAGTACTTC. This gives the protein CASIEQGYYEQYF.

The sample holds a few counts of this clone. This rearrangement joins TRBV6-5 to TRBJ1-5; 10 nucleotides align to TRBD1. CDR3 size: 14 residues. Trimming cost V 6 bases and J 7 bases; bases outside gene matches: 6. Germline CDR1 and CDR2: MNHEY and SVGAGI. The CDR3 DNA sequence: TGTGCCAGCAGCAGGGGACAGGGGCTGCAGCCCCAGCATTTT. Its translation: CASSRGQGLQPQHF.

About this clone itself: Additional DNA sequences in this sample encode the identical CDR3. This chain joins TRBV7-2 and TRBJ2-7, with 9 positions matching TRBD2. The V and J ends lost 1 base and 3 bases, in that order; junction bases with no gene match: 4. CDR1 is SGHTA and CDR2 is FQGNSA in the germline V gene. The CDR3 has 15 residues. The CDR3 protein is CASSLGLAGVYEQYF. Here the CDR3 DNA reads TGTGCCAGCAGCTTAGGGTTAGCGGGAGTCTACGAGCAGTACTTC.

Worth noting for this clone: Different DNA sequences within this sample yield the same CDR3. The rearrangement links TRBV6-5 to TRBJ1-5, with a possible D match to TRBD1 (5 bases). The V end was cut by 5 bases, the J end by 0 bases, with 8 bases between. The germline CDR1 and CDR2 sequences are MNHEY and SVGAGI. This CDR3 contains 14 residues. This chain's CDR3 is CASSAGGSNQPQHF. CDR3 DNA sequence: TGTGCCAGCAGTGCGGGGGGTAGCAATCAGCCCCAGCATTTT.

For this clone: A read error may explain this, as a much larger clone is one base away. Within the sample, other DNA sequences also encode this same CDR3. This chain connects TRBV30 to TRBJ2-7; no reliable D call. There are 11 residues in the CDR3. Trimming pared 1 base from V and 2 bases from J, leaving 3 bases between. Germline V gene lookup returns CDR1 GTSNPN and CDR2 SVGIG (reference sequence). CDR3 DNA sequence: TGTGCCTGGAGTGAAACCTACGAGCAGTACTTC. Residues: CAWSETYEQYF.

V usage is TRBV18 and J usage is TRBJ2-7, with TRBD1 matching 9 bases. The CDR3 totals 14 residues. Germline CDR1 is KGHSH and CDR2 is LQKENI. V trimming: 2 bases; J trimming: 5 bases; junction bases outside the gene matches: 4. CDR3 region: CASSPVGQGNEQYF. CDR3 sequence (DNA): TGTGCCAGCTCACCAGTGGGACAGGGAAACGAGCAGTACTTC.

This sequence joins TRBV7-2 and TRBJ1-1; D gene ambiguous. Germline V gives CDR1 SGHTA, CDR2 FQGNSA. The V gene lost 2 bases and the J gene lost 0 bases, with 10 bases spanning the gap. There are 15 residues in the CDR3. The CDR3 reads CASSLRQVLNTEAFF. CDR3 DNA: TGTGCCAGCAGCTTAAGGCAGGTGTTGAACACTGAAGCTTTCTTT.

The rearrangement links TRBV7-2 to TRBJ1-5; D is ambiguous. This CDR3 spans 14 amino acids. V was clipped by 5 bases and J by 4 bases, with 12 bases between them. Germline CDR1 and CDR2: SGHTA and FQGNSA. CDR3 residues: CASSPGPENQPQHF. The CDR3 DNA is TGTGCCAGCAGCCCAGGACCGGAGAATCAGCCCCAGCATTTT.

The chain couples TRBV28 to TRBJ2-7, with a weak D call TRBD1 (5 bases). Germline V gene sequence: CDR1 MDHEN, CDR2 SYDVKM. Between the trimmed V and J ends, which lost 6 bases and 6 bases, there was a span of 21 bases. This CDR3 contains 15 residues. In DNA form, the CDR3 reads TGTGCCAGCAGCCAACCCCGCCAGGGAATAAGCGAGCAGTACTTC. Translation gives CASSQPRQGISEQYF.

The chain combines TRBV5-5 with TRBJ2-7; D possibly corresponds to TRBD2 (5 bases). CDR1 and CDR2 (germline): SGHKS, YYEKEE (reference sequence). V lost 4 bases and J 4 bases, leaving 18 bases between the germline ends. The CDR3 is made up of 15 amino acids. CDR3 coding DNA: TGTGCCAGCAGCCTGATAGAGGGCGGCTCGTACGAGCAGTACTTC. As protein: CASSLIEGGSYEQYF.

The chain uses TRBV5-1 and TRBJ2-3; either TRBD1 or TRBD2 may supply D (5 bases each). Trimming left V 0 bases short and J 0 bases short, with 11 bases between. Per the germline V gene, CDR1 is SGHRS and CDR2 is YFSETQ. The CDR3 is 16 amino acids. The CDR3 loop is CASSLEPGPSTDTQYF. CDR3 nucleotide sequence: TGCGCCAGCAGCTTGGAACCGGGACCCAGCACAGATACGCAGTATTTT.

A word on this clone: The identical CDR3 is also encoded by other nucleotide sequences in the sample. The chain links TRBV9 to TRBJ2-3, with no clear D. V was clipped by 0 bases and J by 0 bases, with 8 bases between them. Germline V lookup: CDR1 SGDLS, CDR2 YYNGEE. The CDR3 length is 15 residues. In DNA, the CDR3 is TGTGCCAGCAGCGTAGGCCCCACCAGCACAGATACGCAGTATTTT. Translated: CASSVGPTSTDTQYF.

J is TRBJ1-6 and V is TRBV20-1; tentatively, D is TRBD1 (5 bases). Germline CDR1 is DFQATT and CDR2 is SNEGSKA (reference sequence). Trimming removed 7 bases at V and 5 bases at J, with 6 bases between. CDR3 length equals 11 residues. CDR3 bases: TGCAGTGGGGGCGATAATTCACCCCTCCACTTT. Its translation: CSGGDNSPLHF.

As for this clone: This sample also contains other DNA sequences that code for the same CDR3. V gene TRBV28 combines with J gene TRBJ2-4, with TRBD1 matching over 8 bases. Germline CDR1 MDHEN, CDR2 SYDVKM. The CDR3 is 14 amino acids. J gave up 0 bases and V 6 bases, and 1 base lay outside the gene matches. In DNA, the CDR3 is TGTGCCAGCAGCGGACAGGGAGCCAAAAACATTCAGTACTTC. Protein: CASSGQGAKNIQYF.